Below, 22 T cell receptor beta chains from the same sample are listed, as sequenced in a study of sequential checkpoint blockade in melanoma. Produced via immunoSEQ multiplex PCR; TCRdb's table is partial and in-frame only. The sample lists some 30,000 clones, 70% to 90% seen once, with 12% to 15% in the top ten. Treatment denoted: randomized to nivolumab then ipilimumab (arm A) or the reverse (arm B). The specimen was CD8+ T cells sorted from blood (inferred from file names), collected from a patient given nivolumab and ipilimumab in sequence. Receptor source: a human donor with melanoma.

The chain links TRBV28 to TRBJ2-2; the D gene is possibly TRBD1 (7 bases). This CDR3 spans 16 amino acids. The V and J ends lost 0 bases and 6 bases respectively, with 14 bases between them. CDR1 is MDHEN and CDR2 is SYDVKM in the germline V gene. CDR3 nucleotides: TGTGCCAGCAGTTTATGGGAGGGGGCATTGGCCGGGGAGCTGTTTTTT. Protein sequence: CASSLWEGALAGELFF.

A few counts support this clone. The rearrangement joins TRBV2 to TRBJ2-7; 9 bases agree with TRBD2. The germline gives CDR1 SNHLY, CDR2 FYNNEI. The CDR3 extends over 14 amino acids. Unmatched junction bases numbered 1, after V lost 4 bases and J lost 0 bases. CDR3 loop: CASSVSGSSYEQYF. CDR3 coding DNA: TGTGCCAGCAGTGTTAGCGGGAGCTCCTACGAGCAGTACTTC.

This clone was found once. The rearrangement joins TRBV5-1 to TRBJ2-3, with 14 bases that match TRBD2. Germline values: CDR1 SGHRS, CDR2 YFSETQ. The length of the CDR3 is 16 residues. With V trimmed by 4 bases and J by 5 bases, 6 bases remained unmatched. The CDR3 bases are TGCGCCAGCAGCCCGGGACTAGCGGGAGTAATAGATACGCAGTATTTT. It codes for CASSPGLAGVIDTQYF.

The CDR3 region is CASSPIGIQGGTEAFF. The CDR3 nucleotides are TGTGCCAGCAGTCCCATAGGGATTCAGGGGGGCACTGAAGCTTTCTTT. The genes are TRBV27 and TRBJ1-1; 7 nucleotides line up with TRBD1. Germline V gene sequence: CDR1 MNHEY, CDR2 SMNVEV (reference sequence). This CDR3 has 16 amino acids. V trimming: 5 bases; J trimming: 4 bases; junction bases outside the gene matches: 13.

This chain joins TRBV5-6 and TRBJ1-6, with D hard to call. The V gene's germline CDR1 is SGHDT and CDR2 YYEEEE. The CDR3 is 13 residues long. The ends were cut back, 6 bases at V and 7 bases at J, with 11 bases in the middle. The CDR3 spells CASNSGWNSPLHF. The DNA for the CDR3 is TGTGCCAGCAATAGTGGTTGGAATTCACCCCTCCACTTT. Together with reference TRBV5-6 and TRBJ1-6, the CDR3 gives the full variable domain: DAGVTQSPTHLIKTRGQQVTLRCSPKSGHDTVSWYQQALGQGPQFIFQYYEEEERQRGNFPDRFSGHQFPNYSSELNVNALLLGDSALYLCASNSGWNSPLHFGNGTRLTVT.

The chain has TRBV29-1 and TRBJ2-7, with TRBD2 identical over 7 bases. Germline V gives CDR1 SQVTM, CDR2 ANQGSEA. V shed 6 bases, J shed 4 bases, and the junction held 12 bases outside the gene matches. The CDR3 contains 14 residues. CDR3 sequence (DNA): TGCAGCGTCTGGGGTGGCGGGAGCGGGTACGAGCAGTACTTC. Its protein product is CSVWGGGSGYEQYF.

The rearrangement joins TRBV4-3 to TRBJ2-5; 7 bases map to TRBD1. Germline V gives CDR1 LGHNA, CDR2 YSLEER. V lost 4 bases and J lost 0; bases outside the gene matches: 5. The CDR3 extends over 15 amino acids. CDR3 sequence reads: CASSPRTGNQETQYF. CDR3 in DNA: TGCGCCAGCAGCCCACGGACAGGCAACCAAGAGACCCAGTACTTC.

The chain joins TRBV6-5 to TRBJ2-3; TRBD2 agrees at 14 bases. After removal of 2 bases from V and 6 bases from J, the junction contained 4 bases not matched to a gene. This CDR3 comprises 16 residues. Germline-derived CDR1 and CDR2 are MNHEY and SVGAGI. CDR3 sequence reads: CASSYGTSGSGDTQYF. DNA for the CDR3: TGTGCCAGCAGTTACGGGACTAGCGGGAGCGGGGATACGCAGTATTTT.

The CDR3 loop reads CAKSLRGGQGYGYTF. In DNA, the CDR3 is TGTGCCAAAAGCCTACGGGGGGGTCAGGGCTATGGCTACACCTTC. The chain combines TRBV6-4 with TRBJ1-2; TRBD1 might be the D (5 bases). Germline V gene lookup returns CDR1 MRHNA and CDR2 SNTAGT. This CDR3 comprises 15 residues. Trimming pared 10 bases from V and 4 bases from J, leaving 22 bases between.

This clone showed up just a few times. The chain recombines TRBV19 with TRBJ1-2, with D unclear. CDR1 and CDR2 from the germline V gene are LNHDA and SQIVND (reference sequence). The CDR3 runs to 14 residues. V lost 1 base and J 4 bases, leaving 10 bases between the germline ends. The CDR3 DNA follows: TGTGCCAGTAGTATAGTACAGTACTCCTATGGCTACACCTTC. This gives the protein CASSIVQYSYGYTF.

This clone showed up just a few times. The CDR3 DNA sequence: TGTGCCAGTAGTTACGGGAGATCTTACGAGCAGTACTTC. Amino acid sequence: CASSYGRSYEQYF. This chain links TRBV19 with TRBJ2-7, with D possibly TRBD2 on 6 matching bases. Germline V CDR1 and CDR2: LNHDA, SQIVND (reference sequence). CDR3 size: 13 residues. The V and J ends lost 5 bases and 4 bases respectively, with 12 bases between them.

The chain couples TRBV27 to TRBJ2-2, with D maybe TRBD2 (6 bases). The CDR3 has 14 residues. Germline-derived CDR1 and CDR2 are MNHEY and SMNVEV (reference sequence). Trimming cost V 3 bases and J 5 bases, with 10 bases left between them. The CDR3 sequence: CASSFGAGTGELFF. The CDR3 bases are TGTGCCAGCAGTTTCGGGGCGGGGACCGGGGAGCTGTTTTTT.

In nucleotides, the CDR3 is TGCAGCGTCCCGGGGGGCTATGGCTACACCTTC. Translated, it gives CSVPGGYGYTF. The chain uses TRBV29-1 and TRBJ1-2, with D maybe TRBD1 (5 bases). The CDR3 consists of 11 residues. In germline, CDR1 is SQVTM, CDR2 ANQGSEA. V was trimmed by 6 bases and J by 4 bases, leaving 9 bases between them.

The chain recombines TRBV10-3 with TRBJ2-7, with D possibly TRBD2 on 7 matching bases. The V gene lost 2 bases and the J gene lost 5 bases, with 19 bases spanning the gap. The CDR3 is 16 residues long. Germline CDR1 is ENHRY and CDR2 is SYGVKD. The CDR3 nucleotides are TGTGCCATCAGTGAGATCTTAGGGGGAGGGCCCAACGAGCAGTACTTC. The encoded protein is CAISEILGGGPNEQYF.

The V and J genes are TRBV7-9 and TRBJ2-7; 9 bases agree with TRBD1. V gave up 5 bases and J gave up 1 base; unmatched junction bases: 6. The CDR3 runs 15 residues. Germline CDR1 reads SEHNR; CDR2 reads FQNEAQ (reference sequence). This CDR3 is CASSHPGQGSYEQYF. The CDR3 nucleotides are TGTGCCAGCAGCCACCCAGGACAGGGGTCCTACGAGCAGTACTTC.

The chain links TRBV27 to TRBJ2-5; a possible D gene is TRBD1 (6 bases). Trimming cost V 5 bases and J 3 bases, with 13 bases left between them. This CDR3 spans 14 amino acids. Germline V lookup: CDR1 MNHEY, CDR2 SMNVEV (reference sequence). CDR3 in DNA: TGTGCCAGCAGTCCCGAGGACAGAGAAGAGACCCAGTACTTC. Translated: CASSPEDREETQYF.

The V gene is TRBV4-3, the J gene TRBJ1-6, with TRBD1 matching 9 bases. The germline CDR1 and CDR2 sequences are LGHNA and YSLEER. Trimming at V came to 0 bases and at J to 5 bases, leaving 2 bases not matched to a gene. This CDR3 has 16 residues. CDR3 in amino acids: CASSQEWTGDNSPLHF. DNA for the CDR3: TGCGCCAGCAGCCAAGAATGGACAGGGGATAATTCACCCCTCCACTTT.

The rearrangement joins TRBV28 to TRBJ1-2; D not certain. The germline CDR1 and CDR2 sequences are MDHEN and SYDVKM. Trimming shortened V by 6 bases and J by 4 bases, and 18 bases separated the two germline ends. The CDR3 covers 15 residues. The CDR3 bases are TGTGCCAGCAGCCTCGACTTACGGGATTTCTATGGCTACACCTTC. Its translation is CASSLDLRDFYGYTF.

This chain links TRBV27 with TRBJ1-5, with 7 bases that match TRBD1. Losses at the gene ends were 3 bases for V and 0 bases for J; bases not matched to a gene: 14. CDR3 length equals 19 residues. Germline CDR1 reads MNHEY; CDR2 reads SMNVEV (reference sequence). The CDR3 sequence: CASSFGTAETVHSNQPQHF. The CDR3 DNA sequence: TGTGCCAGCAGTTTCGGGACAGCAGAAACCGTACATAGCAATCAGCCCCAGCATTTT.

The CDR3 region has the DNA TGTGCCAGCAGTGAATACTCGAGGGGGCTCAGGTATGGCTACACCTTC. Its translation: CASSEYSRGLRYGYTF. The rearrangement uses TRBV25-1 and TRBJ1-2; 7 bases match TRBD1. The CDR3 is 16 residues long. Looked up from germline, CDR1 is MGHDK and CDR2 is SYGVNS. J was trimmed by 5 bases and V by 0 bases; bases with no gene match: 9.

V and J are TRBV6-4 and TRBJ1-1, with D unclear. Trimming shortened V by 6 bases and J by 5 bases, and 16 bases separated the two germline ends. The CDR3 extends over 14 amino acids. CDR1 and CDR2 (germline): MRHNA, SNTAGT. CDR3 in amino acids: CASRPSVGATEAFF. The DNA of the CDR3 is TGTGCCAGCAGGCCCTCGGTGGGAGCAACTGAAGCTTTCTTT.

This rearrangement joins TRBV4-1 to TRBJ1-5; 7 positions match TRBD1. The CDR3 consists of 17 residues. Looked up from germline, CDR1 is MGHRA and CDR2 is YSYEKL. With V trimmed by 2 bases and J by 5 bases, 12 bases remained unmatched. The CDR3 bases are TGCGCCAGCAGCCAAACCCCCGGGACAGCTAACTATCAGCCCCAGCATTTT. Translating gives CASSQTPGTANYQPQHF.